This T cell receptor (beta chain) came from a study of blood T cell repertoires in COVID-19. This CDR3 is built from 14 residues. Germline V gene data show CDR1 as SQVTM and CDR2 as ANQGSEA. After removal of 5 bases from V and 5 bases from J, the junction contained 11 bases not matched to a gene. As originally analysed: For nucleated cells, counts were estimated from reference gene primer amplification. Measured with immunoSEQ multiplex PCR; TCRdb has only the in-frame clones, and not every one. From that table come the V and J calls and clone size; the DNA was used to work out D and trimming. The sample carries roughly 500,000 clones, nearly 90% recorded once.

The TCR originated in a man aged 18 to 30 with COVID-19, enrolled during active disease. The rearrangement uses TRBV29-1 and TRBJ2-7; 8 positions match TRBD1. The specimen was peripheral blood. CDR3 DNA: TGCAGCGTTAGTCAGGGGGCAAGCATCCACGAGCAGTACTTC. It yields the protein CSVSQGASIHEQYF.